These T cell receptor beta chains were read from a single sample in a study of cytomegalovirus exposure and HLA in healthy donors. The data were produced by immunoSEQ multiplex PCR, yet TCRdb's version contains in-frame clones alone and is incomplete. The repertoire holds some 120,000 clones, with about three quarters as singletons. Input material: PBMCs. The receptor set was obtained from a man between 50 and 59 years old in good health and CMV-seronegative. The CDR3 runs from the conserved cysteine through the conserved F or W. The D gene is left open where the match is weak. Some rows have no size entry. The others give once, few or many, or a class for an expanded clone.

>14|TRBV5-5|TRBD2|.|TRBJ2-5
TGTGCCAGCAGCTTGGCGGGGGGGCAAGAGACCCAGTACTTC
CASSLAGGQETQYF
>16|TRBV9|.|.|TRBJ2-3
TGTGCCAGCAGCCTTTTTGGGAGGCCTAGCACAGATACGCAGTATTTT
CASSLFGRPSTDTQYF
>20|TRBV30|.|.|TRBJ2-6
TGTGCCTGGAACTGGGGCTGGGCTAACGTTCGTTTCGGTGGGGCCAACGTCCTGACTTTC
CAWNWGWANVRFGGANVLTF
>14|TRBV18|.|.|TRBJ1-1
TGTGCCAGCTCAACTACAGACAGAATAACTGAAGCTTTCTTT
CASSTTDRITEAFF
>14|TRBV15|.|.|TRBJ1-1
TGTGCCACCAGCAGAGATGTAAAGAACACTGAAGCTTTCTTT
CATSRDVKNTEAFF
>18|TRBV18|TRBD1|.|TRBJ2-2
TGTGCCAGCTCAGAACTGCCCGGGACAGGGGAAGACACCGGGGAGCTGTTTTTT
CASSELPGTGEDTGELFF
>15|TRBV19|TRBD1|.|TRBJ1-3
TGTGCCACCGGGACAGGGGGATACTCTGGAAACACCATATATTTT
CATGTGGYSGNTIYF
>15|TRBV6-1|.|.|TRBJ1-1
TGTGCCAGCAGTACCAACAGCCAATCCAACACTGAAGCTTTCTTT
CASSTNSQSNTEAFF
>15|TRBV18|TRBD2|.|TRBJ2-2
TGTGCCAGCTCACTTGCGGGGGGCACAGCCGGGGAGCTGTTTTTT
CASSLAGGTAGELFF
>19|TRBV4-2|TRBD2|.|TRBJ2-3
TGTGCCAGCAGCCAAGAAACCCTCGGGGGTAGCGGGGGGAGAGATACGCAGTATTTT
CASSQETLGGSGGRDTQYF
>16|TRBV29-1|.|.|TRBJ1-1
TGCAGCGCGGTAACGGGGAGCCAAGTCTCTAACACTGAAGCTTTCTTT
CSAVTGSQVSNTEAFF
>13|TRBV7-9|.|few|TRBJ2-1
TGTGCCAGCAGCTTAGTTTCCAGTTGGGAGCAGTTCTTC
CASSLVSSWEQFF
>13|TRBV6-1|TRBD1|.|TRBJ1-1
TGTGCCAGCGGGAAACAGGGGGCGCGGGAAGCTTTCTTT
CASGKQGAREAFF
>17|TRBV7-8|.|once|TRBJ1-3
TGTGCCAGCAGCATGACCCGGGGTATTAGCTCTGGAAACACCATATATTTT
CASSMTRGISSGNTIYF
>15|TRBV9|.|.|TRBJ1-2
TGTGCCAGCAGCGTAGGCCCACCTCAGAACTATGGCTACACCTTC
CASSVGPPQNYGYTF
>15|TRBV5-1|TRBD1|.|TRBJ1-2
TGCGCCAGCAGCCCGGAAGGACAGGGGAACTATGGCTGCACCTTC
CASSPEGQGNYGCTF
>14|TRBV29-1|.|.|TRBJ2-1
TGCAGCGTTGAAGGAGGGGCGGGATACAATGAGCAGTTCTTC
CSVEGGAGYNEQFF
>12|TRBV30|.|once|TRBJ2-1
TGTGCCTGGATGCGGGACTACAATGAGCAGTTCTTC
CAWMRDYNEQFF
>12|TRBV6-6|.|.|TRBJ2-1
TGTGCCAGCAGTTACTCCCCGGATGAGCAGTTCTTC
CASSYSPDEQFF
>14|TRBV28|.|.|TRBJ2-5
TGTGCCAGCAGTGGGTTAGGGACTCCGGAGACCCAGTACTTC
CASSGLGTPETQYF
>13|TRBV6-5|.|.|TRBJ1-1
TGTGCCAGCACCACTGGGGCAGGGGAGAGAGCTTTCTTT
CASTTGAGERAFF
>15|TRBV7-3|TRBD1|.|TRBJ2-5
TGTGCCAGCAGCTTAGGGTACAGGGGGAGAGAGACCCAGTACTTC
CASSLGYRGRETQYF
>14|TRBV29-1|TRBD2|.|TRBJ2-2
TGCAGCGCCCGTCCGGGGGGTCGGGCCGGGGAGCTGTTTTTT
CSARPGGRAGELFF
>15|TRBV7-3|TRBD2|.|TRBJ2-2
TGTGCCAGCAGCTTCCCTAGCGGAGGCACCGGGGAGCTGTTTTTT
CASSFPSGGTGELFF
>14|TRBV9|TRBD1|.|TRBJ2-3
TGTGCCAGCAGCCCGACAGGGAGTACAGATACGCAGTATTTT
CASSPTGSTDTQYF
>13|TRBV7-9|.|.|TRBJ1-6
TGTGCCAGCAACGCAGGGGCCAATTCACCCCTCCACTTT
CASNAGANSPLHF